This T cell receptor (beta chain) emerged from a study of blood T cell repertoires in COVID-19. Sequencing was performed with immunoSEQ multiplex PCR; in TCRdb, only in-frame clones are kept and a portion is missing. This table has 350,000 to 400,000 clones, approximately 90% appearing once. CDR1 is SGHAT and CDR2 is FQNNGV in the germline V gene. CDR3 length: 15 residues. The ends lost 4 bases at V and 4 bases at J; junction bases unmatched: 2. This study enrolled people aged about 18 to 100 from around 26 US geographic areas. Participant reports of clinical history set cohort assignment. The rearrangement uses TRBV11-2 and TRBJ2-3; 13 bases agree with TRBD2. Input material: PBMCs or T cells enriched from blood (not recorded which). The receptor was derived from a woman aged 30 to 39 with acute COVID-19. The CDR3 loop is CASSSLAGGPDTQYF. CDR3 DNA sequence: TGTGCCAGCAGCTCACTAGCGGGGGGGCCAGATACGCAGTATTTT.